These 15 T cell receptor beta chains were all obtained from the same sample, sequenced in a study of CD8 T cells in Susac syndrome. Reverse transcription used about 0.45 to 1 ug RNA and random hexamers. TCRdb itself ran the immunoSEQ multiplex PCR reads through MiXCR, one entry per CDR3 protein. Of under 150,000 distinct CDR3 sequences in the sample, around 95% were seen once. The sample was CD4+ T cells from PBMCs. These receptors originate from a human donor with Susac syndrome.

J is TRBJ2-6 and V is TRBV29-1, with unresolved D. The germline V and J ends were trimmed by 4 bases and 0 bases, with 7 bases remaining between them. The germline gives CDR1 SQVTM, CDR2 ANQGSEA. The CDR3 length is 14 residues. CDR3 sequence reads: CSVGGLSGANVLTF. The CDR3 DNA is TGCAGCGTTGGGGGTCTCTCTGGGGCCAACGTCCTGACTTTC.

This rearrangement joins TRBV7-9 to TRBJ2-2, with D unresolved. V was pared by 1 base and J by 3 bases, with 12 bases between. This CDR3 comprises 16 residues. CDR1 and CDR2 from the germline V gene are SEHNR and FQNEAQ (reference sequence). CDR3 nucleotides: TGTGCCAGCAGCTTAGGATCAGGTTTTTACACCGGGGAGCTGTTTTTT. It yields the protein CASSLGSGFYTGELFF.

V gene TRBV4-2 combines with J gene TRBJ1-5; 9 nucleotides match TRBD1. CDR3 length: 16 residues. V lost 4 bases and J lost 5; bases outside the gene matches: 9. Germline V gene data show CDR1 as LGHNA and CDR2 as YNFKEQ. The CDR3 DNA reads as TGTGCCAGCAGCCGAGGGGACAGGGACCCTTATCAGCCCCAGCATTTT. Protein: CASSRGDRDPYQPQHF.

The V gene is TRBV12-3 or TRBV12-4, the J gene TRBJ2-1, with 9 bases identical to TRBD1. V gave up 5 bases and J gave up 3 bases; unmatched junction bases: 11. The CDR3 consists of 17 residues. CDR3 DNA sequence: TGTGCCAGCAGTGCCGGACAGGGGCAACACCTCTACAATGAGCAGTTCTTC. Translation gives CASSAGQGQHLYNEQFF.

For the CDR3, the DNA is TGCAGTGCCCCCTTCGAGGGGCAGAATGAAAAACTGTTTTTT. Protein product: CSAPFEGQNEKLFF. The chain employs TRBV20-1 and TRBJ1-4, with D possibly being TRBD1 (5 bases). This CDR3 is 14 amino acids long. Germline lookup yields CDR1 DFQATT and CDR2 SNEGSKA (reference sequence). Trimming left V 6 bases short and J 5 bases short, with 16 bases between.

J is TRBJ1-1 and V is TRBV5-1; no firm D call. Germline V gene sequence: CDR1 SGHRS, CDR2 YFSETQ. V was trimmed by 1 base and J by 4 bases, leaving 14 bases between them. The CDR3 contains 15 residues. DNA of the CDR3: TGCGCCAGCAGCTTGCCTGGACCATCCCCCACTGAAGCTTTCTTT. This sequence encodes CASSLPGPSPTEAFF.

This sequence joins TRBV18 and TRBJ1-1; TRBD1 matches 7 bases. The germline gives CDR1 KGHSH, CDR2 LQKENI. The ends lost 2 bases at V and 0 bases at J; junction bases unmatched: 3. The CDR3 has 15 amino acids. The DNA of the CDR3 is TGTGCCAGCTCACCAACAGGGGTAATGAACACTGAAGCTTTCTTT. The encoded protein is CASSPTGVMNTEAFF.

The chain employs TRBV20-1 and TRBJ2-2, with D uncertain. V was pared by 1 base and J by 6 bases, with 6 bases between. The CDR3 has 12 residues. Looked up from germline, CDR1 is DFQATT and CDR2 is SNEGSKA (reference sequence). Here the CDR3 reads CSARVPAGELFF. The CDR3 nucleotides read TGCAGTGCTAGAGTCCCAGCCGGGGAGCTGTTTTTT.

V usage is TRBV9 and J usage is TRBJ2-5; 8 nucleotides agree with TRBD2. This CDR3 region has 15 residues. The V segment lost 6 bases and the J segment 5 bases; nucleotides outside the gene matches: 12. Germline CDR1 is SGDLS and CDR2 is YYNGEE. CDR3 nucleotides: TGTGCCAGCAACCTATCCGGGACTAGGGGGGAGACCCAGTACTTC. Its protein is CASNLSGTRGETQYF.

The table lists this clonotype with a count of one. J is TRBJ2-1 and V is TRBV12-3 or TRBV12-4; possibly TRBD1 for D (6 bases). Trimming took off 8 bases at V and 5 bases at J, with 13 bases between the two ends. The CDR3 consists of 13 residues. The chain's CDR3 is CASRQATNNEQFF. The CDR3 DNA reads TGTGCCAGCCGACAGGCCACCAACAATGAGCAGTTCTTC.

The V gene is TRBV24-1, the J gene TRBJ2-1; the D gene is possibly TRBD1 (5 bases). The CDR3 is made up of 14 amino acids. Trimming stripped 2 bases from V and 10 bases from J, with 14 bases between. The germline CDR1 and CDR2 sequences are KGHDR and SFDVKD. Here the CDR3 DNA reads TGTGCCACCAGTGATTCCTCCCTAAGGGGAGAGCAGTTCTTC. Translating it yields CATSDSSLRGEQFF.

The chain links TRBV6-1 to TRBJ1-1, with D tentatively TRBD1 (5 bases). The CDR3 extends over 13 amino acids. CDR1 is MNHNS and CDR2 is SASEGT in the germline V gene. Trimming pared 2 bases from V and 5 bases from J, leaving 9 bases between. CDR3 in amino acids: CASSEQGITEAFF. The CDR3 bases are TGTGCCAGCAGTGAACAGGGAATAACTGAAGCTTTCTTT.

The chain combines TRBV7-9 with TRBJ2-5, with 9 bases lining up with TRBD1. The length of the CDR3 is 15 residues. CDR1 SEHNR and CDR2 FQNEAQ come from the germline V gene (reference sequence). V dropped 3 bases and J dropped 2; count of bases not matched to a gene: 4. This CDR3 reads CASSFPGTGQETQYF. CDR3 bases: TGTGCCAGCAGCTTCCCCGGGACAGGGCAAGAGACCCAGTACTTC.

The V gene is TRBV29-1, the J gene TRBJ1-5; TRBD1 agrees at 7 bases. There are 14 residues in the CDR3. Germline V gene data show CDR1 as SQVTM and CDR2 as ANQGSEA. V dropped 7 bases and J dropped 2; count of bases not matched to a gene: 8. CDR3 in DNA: TGCAGCGGCCCCAACAGGGGTTGCAATCAGCCCCAGCATTTT. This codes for CSGPNRGCNQPQHF.

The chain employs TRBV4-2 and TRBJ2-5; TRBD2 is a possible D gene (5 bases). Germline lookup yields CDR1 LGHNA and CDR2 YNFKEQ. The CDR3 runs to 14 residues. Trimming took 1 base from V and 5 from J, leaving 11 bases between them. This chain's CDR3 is CASSQGGPVETQYF. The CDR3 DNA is TGTGCCAGCAGCCAAGGAGGGCCGGTGGAGACCCAGTACTTC.